This T cell receptor beta chain was found in a study of blood T cells in healthy people across ages. Whenever a sample was processed, at least 6.5 million PBMCs were isolated. For the second PCR, which ran for 7 to 11 cycles, a sample-barcoded 5' primer and a J-beta primer mix were used. From the 5' RACE reads, TCRdb called clonotypes with MiXCR, one entry per CDR3 protein. Here the sample spans 700,000 to 950,000 distinct CDR3 sequences, roughly 43% being singletons. The ends lost 5 bases at V and 0 bases at J; junction bases unmatched: 7. The CDR3 has 17 amino acids. Per the germline V gene, CDR1 is MNHNS and CDR2 is SASEGT.

This chain connects TRBV6-1 to TRBJ2-1; 10 bases line up with TRBD2. Source material: blood. The source is a woman in her sixties in good health. The CDR3 coding sequence is TGTGCCAGCAGTCGAAGCGGGAGGGCCCTCTCCTACAATGAGCAGTTCTTC. It is translated as CASSRSGRALSYNEQFF.